The 10 T cell receptor beta chains below were found in one sample sequenced in a study of shared clonotypes between healthy human individuals. Data came from immunoSEQ multiplex PCR; TCRdb stores just in-frame clones and leaves some out. Of 2 million to 2.5 million clones in the sample, more than 80% were seen once. What was sequenced was naive CD4+ T cells from PBMCs. Described subset: CD45RA+ positively selected. These TCRs come from a man between 18 and 29 years old in good health. Some clones in this sample may be carry-over from other donors' samples.

The chain joins TRBV9 to TRBJ2-3, with 9 bases lining up with TRBD1. The trim removed 3 bases at V and 2 bases at J, leaving 7 bases unmatched. This CDR3 contains 16 residues. Looked up from germline, CDR1 is SGDLS and CDR2 is YYNGEE. The CDR3: CASSAPWDRVTDTQYF. As DNA, the CDR3 is TGTGCCAGCAGCGCCCCCTGGGACAGGGTCACAGATACGCAGTATTTT.

This chain links TRBV2 with TRBJ2-2, with unresolved D. This CDR3 is 15 amino acids long. V shed 4 bases and J shed 4 bases, with 13 bases lying between them. Germline CDR1 SNHLY, CDR2 FYNNEI. CDR3 nucleotides: TGTGCCAGCAGTGCGTCTGGGTTCGGCACCGGGGAGCTGTTTTTT. Its translation is CASSASGFGTGELFF.

The chain couples TRBV5-1 to TRBJ2-1; D not certain. The CDR3 is 15 amino acids. V lost 0 bases to trimming and J lost 3 bases, with 10 bases between them. Germline CDR1 is SGHRS and CDR2 is YFSETQ. The CDR3 sequence is CASSLDGGYYNEQFF. The CDR3, as DNA: TGCGCCAGCAGCTTGGATGGCGGTTACTACAATGAGCAGTTCTTC.

The chain has TRBV27 and TRBJ2-2; D not resolved. Trimming pared 3 bases from V and 8 bases from J, leaving 10 bases between. This CDR3 is 13 amino acids long. The germline V gene encodes CDR1 MNHEY and CDR2 SMNVEV (reference sequence). CDR3 nucleotide sequence: TGTGCCAGCAGTTTTTTGGAAAGGGGGGAGCTGTTTTTT. Its translation is CASSFLERGELFF.

The chain uses TRBV7-8 and TRBJ1-2; D is uncertain. Germline CDR1 SGHVS, CDR2 FQNEAQ. The germline V and J ends were trimmed by 5 bases and 3 bases, with 13 bases remaining between them. The CDR3 runs 14 residues. This CDR3 is CASSLKRGDYGYTF. Here the CDR3 DNA reads TGTGCCAGCAGCCTAAAGCGGGGTGACTATGGCTACACCTTC.

This chain links TRBV9 with TRBJ1-2; D is undetermined. CDR1 and CDR2 (germline): SGDLS, YYNGEE. This CDR3 spans 15 amino acids. V dropped 0 bases and J dropped 5 bases, with 14 bases sitting between them. The CDR3 coding sequence is TGTGCCAGCAGCGTAGATCTGGGGATCTCGTATGGCTACACCTTC. It is translated as CASSVDLGISYGYTF.

The chain uses TRBV11-2 and TRBJ2-7; D possibly corresponds to TRBD2 (6 bases). Per the germline V gene, CDR1 is SGHAT and CDR2 is FQNNGV. This CDR3 spans 15 amino acids. Trimming stripped 1 base from V and 1 base from J, with 11 bases between. In DNA, the CDR3 is TGTGCCAGCAGCTTAGTCGCTAGCGCTTCCTACGAGCAGTACTTC. The encoded protein is CASSLVASASYEQYF.

The CDR3 protein is CASSLGRAGDTEAFF. For the CDR3, the DNA is TGTGCCAGCAGCTTGGGGAGGGCTGGCGACACTGAAGCTTTCTTT. This rearrangement joins TRBV5-6 to TRBJ1-1; D gene unclear. Germline CDR1 SGHDT, CDR2 YYEEEE. This CDR3 has 15 amino acids. Trimming took 0 bases from V and 3 from J, leaving 12 bases between them. The entire variable domain, with the rest obtained from reference TRBV5-6 and TRBJ1-1, is as follows: DAGVTQSPTHLIKTRGQQVTLRCSPKSGHDTVSWYQQALGQGPQFIFQYYEEEERQRGNFPDRFSGHQFPNYSSELNVNALLLGDSALYLCASSLGRAGDTEAFFGQGTRLTVV.

The J gene is TRBJ2-7, the V gene TRBV21-1; TRBD2, the D gene given by the table, was not confirmed from the DNA. TRBV21-1 is given as a pseudogene. This CDR3 comprises 18 residues. Here the CDR3 DNA reads TGTGCCAGCAGCAAAGGCTCCCTAGCGGGAGGCCTGCTCTACGAGCAGTACTTC. It yields the protein CASSKGSLAGGLLYEQYF.

This clone occurred once. The genes are TRBV4-1 and TRBJ2-1; TRBD1 agrees at 8 bases. The V segment lost 1 base and the J segment 6 bases; nucleotides outside the gene matches: 2. Germline CDR1 is MGHRA and CDR2 is YSYEKL. The CDR3 is 14 amino acids. The CDR3: CASSQVDRGNEQFF. The CDR3, as DNA: TGCGCCAGCAGCCAAGTAGACAGGGGCAATGAGCAGTTCTTC.